These 19 T cell receptor beta chains originate from one sample sequenced in a study of CD8 T cells in ankylosing spondylitis. TCRdb reprocessed the 5' RACE reads with MiXCR, giving one entry per CDR3 protein. The table shows 250,000 to 400,000 distinct CDR3 sequences, with approximately 10% occurring only once. Sequences were obtained from blood, either unsorted or a sorted T cell fraction (not recorded which). Source of these receptors: a female donor with ankylosing spondylitis or in good health (not recorded which).

This clonotype was seen repeatedly, ten times or more. The CDR3 sequence is CSAKSGRAVETQYF. CDR3 coding DNA: TGCAGTGCTAAAAGCGGGAGAGCAGTGGAGACCCAGTACTTC. This chain connects TRBV20-1 to TRBJ2-5; TRBD2 matches at 8 bases. Germline CDR1 and CDR2: DFQATT and SNEGSKA (reference sequence). V gave up 4 bases and J gave up 5 bases; unmatched junction bases: 9. The CDR3 is 14 amino acids.

This clonotype was counted at least ten times. The chain uses TRBV9 and TRBJ1-2; D is perhaps TRBD1 (6 bases). Deletions cut 0 bases from V and 4 bases from J, with 13 bases between. The CDR3 is 15 residues long. Germline V gene lookup returns CDR1 SGDLS and CDR2 YYNGEE. This chain's CDR3 is CASSVAGDSFYGYTF. The CDR3 DNA sequence: TGTGCCAGCAGCGTAGCAGGGGATTCGTTCTATGGCTACACCTTC.

This clonotype came up many times. The chain has TRBV10-3 and TRBJ2-5; no firm D call. Per germline, CDR1 ENHRY and CDR2 SYGVKD. The CDR3 runs 13 residues. Trimming pared 3 bases from V and 3 bases from J, leaving 8 bases between. For the CDR3, the DNA is TGTGCCATCAGTGACGGTGGTAAAGAGACCCAGTACTTC. Its translation: CAISDGGKETQYF.

This clonotype was detected ten times or more. The V and J genes are TRBV7-8 and TRBJ1-5; TRBD1 might be the D (5 bases). The germline gives CDR1 SGHVS, CDR2 FQNEAQ. V lost 1 base and J 1 base, leaving 8 bases between the germline ends. The CDR3 contains 15 residues. The CDR3 nucleotides read TGTGCCAGCAGCTTAGAGGCAGGGAGCAATCAGCCCCAGCATTTT. Protein sequence: CASSLEAGSNQPQHF.

This clonotype was recorded at least ten times. This chain uses TRBV15 with TRBJ2-3; 7 bases match TRBD1. This CDR3 comprises 16 residues. Unmatched junction bases numbered 10, after V lost 1 base and J lost 6 bases. In germline, CDR1 is LNHNV, CDR2 YYDKDF (reference sequence). The CDR3 DNA reads as TGTGCCACCAGCAGAGCGGGGAACAGGGGTGCGGATACGCAGTATTTT. Protein sequence: CATSRAGNRGADTQYF.

In its sample, this clonotype was seen many times. The chain is built from TRBV2 and TRBJ2-7, with 14 positions matching TRBD2. The CDR3 loop spans 16 amino acids. Per germline, CDR1 SNHLY and CDR2 FYNNEI. V trimming: 4 bases; J trimming: 2 bases; junction bases outside the gene matches: 4. The CDR3, as DNA: TGTGCCAGCAGTGGGACTAGCGGGAGGCTACCCTACGAGCAGTACTTC. Amino acids: CASSGTSGRLPYEQYF.

The CDR3 DNA sequence: TGTGCCAGCAGTGACAGGGTCGCAACTAATGAAAAACTGTTTTTT. This translates into CASSDRVATNEKLFF. This chain uses TRBV28 with TRBJ1-4; 7 bases match TRBD1. The V and J ends lost 5 bases and 0 bases, in that order; junction bases with no gene match: 3. The CDR3 runs to 15 residues. Germline lookup yields CDR1 MDHEN and CDR2 SYDVKM.

CDR3 sequence: CCVWGLAASSYNEQFF. In nucleotides, the CDR3 is TGCTGTGTCTGGGGACTAGCGGCAAGCTCCTACAATGAGCAGTTCTTC. This sequence joins TRBV20-1 and TRBJ2-1; 11 bases map to TRBD2. The CDR3 runs 16 residues. Germline V gene sequence: CDR1 DFQATT, CDR2 SNEGSKA (reference sequence).

This clonotype occurred a few times. The chain has TRBV30 and TRBJ1-3; D may be TRBD1 (6 bases). Germline V CDR1 and CDR2: GTSNPN, SVGIG (reference sequence). V was clipped by 7 bases and J by 4 bases, with 14 bases between them. The CDR3 loop spans 13 amino acids. Here the CDR3 reads CAFTWGAGNTIYF. The CDR3 DNA follows: TGTGCCTTCACCTGGGGGGCCGGAAACACCATATATTTT.

This clonotype was found a few times. This chain uses TRBV20-1 with TRBJ2-3, with 8 nucleotides matching TRBD2. The CDR3 sequence is 15 residues long. CDR1 is DFQATT and CDR2 is SNEGSKA in the germline V gene (reference sequence). V lost 2 bases, J lost 1 base, and 5 bases stayed unmatched. The CDR3 spells CSARKSGSRTDTQYF. As DNA, the CDR3 is TGCAGTGCTAGAAAAAGCGGGAGTCGCACAGATACGCAGTATTTT.

This clonotype has more than one count but fewer than ten. The V and J genes are TRBV6-5 and TRBJ1-1; D gene uncertain. V lost 2 bases and J 4 bases, leaving 14 bases between the germline ends. The CDR3 sequence is 15 residues long. Looked up from germline, CDR1 is MNHEY and CDR2 is SVGAGI. This chain's CDR3 is CASSYNGDWSTEAFF. In DNA form, the CDR3 reads TGTGCCAGCAGTTACAATGGGGATTGGTCCACTGAAGCTTTCTTT.

The chain employs TRBV3-1 and TRBJ2-7; TRBD1 matches 8 bases. Germline V gene lookup returns CDR1 LGHDT and CDR2 YNNKEL (reference sequence). The CDR3 spans 14 residues. The V and J ends lost 4 bases and 6 bases, in that order; junction bases with no gene match: 8. CDR3 sequence (DNA): TGTGCCAGCAGCCCCGGGACAGGTTTTTCCGAGCAGTACTTC. Its translation: CASSPGTGFSEQYF.

This clonotype has ten or more counts. V usage is TRBV7-2 and J usage is TRBJ2-1; D gene uncertain. CDR3 length: 13 amino acids. Germline values: CDR1 SGHTA, CDR2 FQGNSA. Trimming shortened V by 7 bases and J by 7 bases, and 14 bases separated the two germline ends. The DNA of the CDR3 is TGTGCCAGCACCCCCCAGAGGCATAATGAGCAGTTCTTC. Protein sequence: CASTPQRHNEQFF.

This clonotype was picked up many times. The chain carries TRBV3-1 and TRBJ2-5, with TRBD2 identical over 10 bases. The V and J ends lost 3 bases and 2 bases, in that order; junction bases with no gene match: 3. Germline V gene lookup returns CDR1 LGHDT and CDR2 YNNKEL (reference sequence). This CDR3 is 15 amino acids long. CDR3 sequence: CASSHSGGVQETQYF. The CDR3 DNA sequence: TGTGCCAGCAGCCACAGCGGGGGGGTTCAAGAGACCCAGTACTTC.

The table lists this clonotype with a few counts. This chain uses TRBV6-5 with TRBJ2-5, with 7 bases lining up with TRBD1. The V and J ends lost 5 bases and 1 base, in that order; junction bases with no gene match: 4. Germline CDR1 is MNHEY and CDR2 is SVGAGI. The CDR3 consists of 14 residues. Here the CDR3 DNA reads TGTGCCAGCAGTAACCCAGGGGGCCAAGAGACCCAGTACTTC. It is translated as CASSNPGGQETQYF.

This clonotype was counted ten times or more. The rearrangement joins TRBV5-1 to TRBJ1-1; unclear D gene. CDR3 length: 16 residues. Germline V gives CDR1 SGHRS, CDR2 YFSETQ. Trimming pared 0 bases from V and 4 bases from J, leaving 16 bases between. CDR3 in amino acids: CASSLVLAGVGTEAFF. CDR3 in DNA: TGCGCCAGCAGCTTGGTACTCGCAGGAGTAGGCACTGAAGCTTTCTTT.

Regarding this clonotype: A read error may be the cause here, since a much bigger clone is one base away. This chain connects TRBV10-2 to TRBJ2-7; no firm D call. Trimming removed 2 bases at V and 3 bases at J, with 8 bases between. Germline V gene data show CDR1 as WSHSY and CDR2 as SAAADI. The length of the CDR3 is 13 residues. The CDR3 here is CASSEKWIYEQYF. CDR3 bases: TGCGCCAGCAGTGAGAAGTGGATCTACGAGCAGTACTTC.

The table lists this clonotype with many counts. The V call is TRBV5-6, the J call TRBJ2-2, with D uncertain. This CDR3 spans 15 amino acids. V lost 4 bases and J 5 bases, leaving 15 bases between the germline ends. Per germline, CDR1 SGHDT and CDR2 YYEEEE. The CDR3 DNA is TGTGCCAGCAGCCACATCCCAGAAGGGACCGGGGAGCTGTTTTTT. Protein product: CASSHIPEGTGELFF.

This clonotype has a count of ten or more. J is TRBJ2-2 and V is TRBV28, with a possible D match to TRBD1 (6 bases). V shed 5 bases and J shed 6 bases, with 16 bases lying between them. The CDR3 length is 15 residues. Germline V gene data show CDR1 as MDHEN and CDR2 as SYDVKM. DNA of the CDR3: TGTGCCAGCAGTCCTCCCTCAGGGGCGGCCGGGGAGCTGTTTTTT. Protein sequence: CASSPPSGAAGELFF.